The TCR beta chain under discussion was sequenced for a study of CD8 T cells in Susac syndrome. An amount of RNA that ranged from roughly 0.45 to 1 ug was reverse transcribed with random hexamers. TCR beta CDR3 was amplified by immunoSEQ covering 54 Vbeta and 13 Jbeta. TCRdb reprocessed the immunoSEQ multiplex PCR reads via MiXCR and lists one record per CDR3 protein. The sample lists 150,000 to 200,000 distinct CDR3 sequences; about 93% were seen once. TEMRA cells were enriched by FACS, and CD4+ and CD8+ T cells were negatively isolated. Trimming took 5 bases from V and 0 from J, leaving 10 bases between them. In germline, CDR1 is LNHDA, CDR2 SQIVND (reference sequence). The CDR3 is 14 residues long.

This sequence joins TRBV19 and TRBJ1-1; D remains unclear. The specimen was CD4+ T cells from PBMCs. The TCR sequence derives from a human donor with multiple sclerosis. The CDR3 DNA reads TGTGCCAGTAGTCTACAGACATTGAACACTGAAGCTTTCTTT. This encodes CASSLQTLNTEAFF.